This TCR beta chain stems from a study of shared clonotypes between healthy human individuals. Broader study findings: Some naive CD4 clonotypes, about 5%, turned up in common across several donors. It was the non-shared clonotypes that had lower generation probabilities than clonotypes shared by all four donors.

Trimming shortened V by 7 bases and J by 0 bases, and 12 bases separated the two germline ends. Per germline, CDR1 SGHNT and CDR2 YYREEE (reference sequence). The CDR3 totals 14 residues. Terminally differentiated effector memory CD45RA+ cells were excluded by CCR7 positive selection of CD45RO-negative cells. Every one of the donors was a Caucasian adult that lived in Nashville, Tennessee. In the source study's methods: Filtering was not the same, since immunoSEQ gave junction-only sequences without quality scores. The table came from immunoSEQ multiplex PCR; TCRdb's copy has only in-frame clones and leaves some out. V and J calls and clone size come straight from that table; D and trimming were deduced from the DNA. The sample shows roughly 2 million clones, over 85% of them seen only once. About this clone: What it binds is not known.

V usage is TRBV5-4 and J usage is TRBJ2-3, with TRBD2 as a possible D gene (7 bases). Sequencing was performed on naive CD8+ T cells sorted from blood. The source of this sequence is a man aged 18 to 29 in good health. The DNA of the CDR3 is TGTGCCAGCGGGGGCGGGGGAAGCACAGATACGCAGTATTTT. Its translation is CASGGGGSTDTQYF. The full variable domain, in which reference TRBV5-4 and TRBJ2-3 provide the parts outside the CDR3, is ETGVTQSPTHLIKTRGQQVTLRCSSQSGHNTVSWYQQALGQGPQFIFQYYREEENGRGNFPPRFSGLQFPNYSSELNVNALELDDSALYLCASGGGGSTDTQYFGPGTRLTVL.